This T cell receptor (beta chain) was sequenced in a study of cytomegalovirus exposure and HLA in healthy donors. Findings and caveats of the study: Later analysis placed DRB1 highest and HLA-C lowest in TCR association rates, which differed by HLA locus.

Germline CDR1 is SGHNT and CDR2 is YENEEA. Losses at the gene ends were 2 bases for V and 6 bases for J; bases not matched to a gene: 8. The CDR3 consists of 16 residues. As to this clone: Its antigen is unknown.

Researchers ran the PCR with 60 Vbeta and 13 Jbeta primers. Profiling relied on immunoSEQ multiplex PCR, and the TCRdb table lists in-frame clones only, not all of them. The table lists some 190,000 clones, about three quarters of them singletons. The chain links TRBV11-3 to TRBJ2-1; 9 nucleotides line up with TRBD2. This clonotype was obtained from a woman between 35 and 50 years old in good health and CMV-seronegative. Material: PBMCs. The CDR3 region is CASSLLAGGIGNEQFF. The DNA for the CDR3 is TGTGCCAGCAGCTTATTGGCGGGAGGGATTGGCAATGAGCAGTTCTTC. The variable domain in full, completed from reference TRBV11-3 and TRBJ2-1, reads EAGVVQSPRYKIIEKKQPVAFWCNPISGHNTLYWYLQNLGQGPELLIRYENEEAVDDSQLPKDRFSAERLKGVDSTLKIQPAELGDSAVYLCASSLLAGGIGNEQFFGPGTRLTVL.